These T cell receptor beta chains were read from a single sample in a study of CD8 T cells in Susac syndrome. TCRdb redid the calling of the immunoSEQ multiplex PCR reads with MiXCR, one entry per CDR3 protein. The table has approximately 200,000 distinct CDR3 sequences, over 90% seen once. Material for sequencing was CD4+ T cells from PBMCs. These receptors came from a human donor with multiple sclerosis. CDR3s include the opening cysteine and the closing phenylalanine or tryptophan. Size is stated for part of the rows, as once, few or many counts, or as a class when the clone is expanded.

V | size | CDR3
TRBV5-1 | NA | CASTLDSGNTIYF
TRBV6-6 | NA | CASGGGSSGNTIYF
TRBV29-1 | NA | CSVPSPGFSYNEQFF
TRBV7-7 | NA | CASSKGTSGYTDTQYF
TRBV18 | NA | CASSPPVDTQYF
TRBV6-5 | NA | CASTTGTHYGYTF
TRBV29-1 | once | CSAVIPGQVLLGELFF
TRBV3-1 | NA | CASSQGLAGGKHTQYF
TRBV3-1 | NA | CASSQDVGSHEQFF
TRBV2 | NA | CALSQNLGNEQFF
TRBV5-1 | NA | CASSPDPQNTEAFF
TRBV9 | NA | CASSVGQGNQPQHF
TRBV7-2 | NA | CASSFLVRPRGDTQYF
TRBV20-1 | few | CSARQGSNQPQHF
TRBV3-1 | NA | CASSQGYGSTTQYF
TRBV12-2 | NA | CASRLRDTVAKNIQYF
TRBV6-5 | NA | CASRSGTDANQPQHF
TRBV19 | NA | CASSKGLDQETQYF
TRBV7-7 | NA | CASSLSPVAPYNEQFF
TRBV9 | NA | CASSLTATYGYTF
TRBV24-1 | NA | CATRAGAYEQYF
TRBV6-5 | NA | CASSYSGTSGGNKDTQYF
TRBV15 | NA | CATSSRDNEQFF
TRBV18 | NA | CASSLQGEDTEAFF
TRBV4-1 | NA | CASSQGLAGRNTDTQYF
TRBV30 | NA | CAWSYDNIQYF
TRBV19 | NA | CASSDPIFSTDTQYF
TRBV19 | NA | CASSDRGRANTEAFF